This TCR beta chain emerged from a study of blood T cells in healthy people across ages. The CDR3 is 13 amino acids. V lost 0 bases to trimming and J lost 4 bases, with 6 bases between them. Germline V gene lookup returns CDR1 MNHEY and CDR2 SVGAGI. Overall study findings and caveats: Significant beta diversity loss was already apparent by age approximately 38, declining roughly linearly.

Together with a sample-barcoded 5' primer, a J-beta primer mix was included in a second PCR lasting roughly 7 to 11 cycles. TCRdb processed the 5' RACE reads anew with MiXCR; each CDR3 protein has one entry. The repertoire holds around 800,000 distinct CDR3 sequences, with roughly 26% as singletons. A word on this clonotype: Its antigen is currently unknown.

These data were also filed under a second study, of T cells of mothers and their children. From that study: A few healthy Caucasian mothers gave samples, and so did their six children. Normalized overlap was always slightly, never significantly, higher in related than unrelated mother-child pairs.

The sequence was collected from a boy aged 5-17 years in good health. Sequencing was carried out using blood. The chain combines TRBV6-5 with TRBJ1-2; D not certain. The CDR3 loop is CASSYSGVYGYTF. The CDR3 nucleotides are TGTGCCAGCAGTTACTCCGGAGTCTATGGCTACACCTTC.